This passage covers 9 T cell receptor beta chains from one sample sequenced in a study of control samples from healthy donors and cancer patients (dated by TCRdb to between 2020 and 2021). Library generation was performed with the immunoSEQ multiplex PCR assay. As stored in TCRdb, this immuneACCESS dataset retains in-frame rearrangements with V and J assigned. A fraction of the clones does not appear; measured against another copy, unresolved V genes explain less than half of the discrepancy, and the remainder lacks a known reason. This sample comprises under 140,000 clones, 70% to 90% of them detected only once. The ten largest clones represent roughly 3.5% of the sample. The sample was PBMCs. These receptors were taken from a woman between 55 and 75 years old with lung cancer.

The chain has TRBV15 and TRBJ2-1, with D perhaps matching TRBD1 or TRBD2 (5 bases each). V dropped 0 bases and J dropped 4 bases, with 13 bases sitting between them. The CDR3 covers 16 residues. Germline CDR1 reads LNHNV; CDR2 reads YYDKDF (reference sequence). The CDR3 region is CATSRDRGVAYNEQFF. The CDR3 region has the DNA TGTGCCACCAGCAGAGACCGAGGGGTTGCGTACAATGAGCAGTTCTTC.

The rearrangement joins TRBV15 to TRBJ2-3; TRBD1 agrees at 8 bases. V gave up 4 bases and J gave up 6 bases; unmatched junction bases: 12. The CDR3 totals 16 residues. Looked up from germline, CDR1 is LNHNV and CDR2 is YYDKDF (reference sequence). As DNA, the CDR3 is TGTGCCACCAGCATCACTGCCGGGACAGGAGTCGATACGCAGTATTTT. Translating gives CATSITAGTGVDTQYF.

The chain links TRBV3-1 (or the pseudogene TRBV3-2) to TRBJ1-4; D is possibly TRBD1 (5 bases). The CDR3 runs to 16 residues. V shed 0 bases and J shed 11 bases, with 19 bases lying between them. The germline gives CDR1 LGHDT, CDR2 YNNKEL (reference sequence). DNA of the CDR3: TGTGCCAGCAGCCAAGACCGACCAACGACAGCGACGAAACTGTTTTTT. This codes for CASSQDRPTTATKLFF.

The V gene is TRBV19, the J gene TRBJ2-1; 9 bases agree with TRBD1. The germline gives CDR1 LNHDA, CDR2 SQIVND (reference sequence). The CDR3 has 14 residues. V lost 7 bases to trimming and J lost 6 bases; unmatched junction nucleotides: 7. The CDR3 DNA reads TGTGCCAGTACCTCCGGGACAGGGCTCAATGAGCAGTTCTTC. Its translation: CASTSGTGLNEQFF.

The chain has TRBV18 and TRBJ2-5, with D tentatively TRBD1 (5 bases). Germline CDR1 reads KGHSH; CDR2 reads LQKENI. The V end was cut by 1 base, the J end by 5 bases, with 11 bases between. The CDR3 loop spans 14 amino acids. The CDR3 protein is CASSPRKGRETQYF. The CDR3 coding sequence is TGTGCCAGCTCACCACGAAAGGGGCGGGAGACCCAGTACTTC.

V gene TRBV12-3 or TRBV12-4 combines with J gene TRBJ1-1; no reliable D call. V was shortened by 6 bases and J by 2 bases, with 4 bases between the two germline ends. The CDR3 is made up of 11 amino acids. This CDR3 reads CASSFNTEAFF. The CDR3 nucleotides read TGTGCCAGCAGCTTCAACACTGAAGCTTTCTTT.

The rearrangement links TRBV18 to TRBJ1-1; weak D call: TRBD1 (6 bases). V shed 0 bases and J shed 4 bases, with 15 bases lying between them. The CDR3 has 16 residues. Germline loops: CDR1 KGHSH, CDR2 LQKENI. CDR3 sequence (DNA): TGTGCCAGCTCACCACCGGGGGGCAGGGCGGCCACTGAAGCTTTCTTT. Protein: CASSPPGGRAATEAFF.

This CDR3 reads CSVEEGQGKYEQYF. CDR3 DNA: TGCAGCGTTGAGGAAGGACAGGGAAAGTACGAGCAGTACTTC. The V gene is TRBV29-1, the J gene TRBJ2-7; 8 bases are shared with TRBD1. Germline V lookup: CDR1 SQVTM, CDR2 ANQGSEA. The V and J ends lost 3 bases and 4 bases, in that order; junction bases with no gene match: 8. The CDR3 sequence is 14 residues long.

The chain links TRBV11-3 to TRBJ2-1, with TRBD2 matching over 12 bases. The CDR3 is made up of 19 amino acids. Germline-derived CDR1 and CDR2 are SGHNT and YENEEA. Germline trimming cut 5 bases from V and 7 bases from J; bases unmatched to any gene: 18. The CDR3 loop is CASSREMTSGSGRRNEQFF. CDR3 nucleotide sequence: TGTGCCAGCAGCCGGGAGATGACTAGCGGGAGCGGCAGAAGAAATGAGCAGTTCTTC.